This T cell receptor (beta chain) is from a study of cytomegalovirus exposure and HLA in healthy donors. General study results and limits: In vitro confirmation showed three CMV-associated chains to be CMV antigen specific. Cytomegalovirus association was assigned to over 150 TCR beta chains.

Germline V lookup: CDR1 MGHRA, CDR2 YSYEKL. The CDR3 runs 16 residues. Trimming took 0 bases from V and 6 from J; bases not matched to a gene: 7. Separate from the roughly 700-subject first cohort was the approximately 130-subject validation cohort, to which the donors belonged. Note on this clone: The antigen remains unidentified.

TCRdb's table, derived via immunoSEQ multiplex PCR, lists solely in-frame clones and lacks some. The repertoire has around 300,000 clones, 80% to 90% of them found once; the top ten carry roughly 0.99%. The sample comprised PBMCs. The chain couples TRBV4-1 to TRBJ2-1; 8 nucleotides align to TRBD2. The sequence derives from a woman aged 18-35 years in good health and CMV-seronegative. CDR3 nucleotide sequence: TGCGCCAGCAGCCAAGATCCTAGCGGGTGGGGCAATGAGCAGTTCTTC. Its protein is CASSQDPSGWGNEQFF.